This T cell receptor (beta chain) appears in the sequencing data of a study of spatial heterogeneity in lung cancer. TCRdb reanalysed the 5' RACE reads using MiXCR and keeps one entry per CDR3 protein. The sample yields about 26,000 distinct CDR3 sequences, about 13% seen once. Stated time point: sample taken at primary tumor resection. Material for sequencing was whole RNA from tumor, nontumor lung or frozen PBMC, left unsorted. The CDR3 has 16 residues. V lost 1 base and J lost 2, with 12 bases in between. The germline CDR1 and CDR2 sequences are SGHVS and FQNEAQ. V gene TRBV7-8 combines with J gene TRBJ2-1; D may be TRBD1 (6 bases). This material consisted of PBMCs, taken at surgery. This receptor was identified in a female donor with early-stage non-small cell lung cancer. The CDR3 reads CASSLVTGLTYNEQFF. CDR3 sequence (DNA): TGTGCCAGCAGCTTAGTTACAGGGCTGACCTACAATGAGCAGTTCTTC.